The 19 T cell receptor beta chains below come from one sample, sequenced in a study of shared clonotypes between healthy human individuals. Generated by immunoSEQ multiplex PCR, the TCRdb table keeps only in-frame clones and is missing some. The sample contains a few million clones, 93% of which appear only once. Specimen: naive CD4+ T cells from PBMCs. Described subset: CD45RA+ positively selected. The source of these receptors is a man aged 18 to 29 in good health. Some clones in this sample may be carry-over from other donors' samples.

The chain combines TRBV11-3 with TRBJ2-1; 15 bases align to TRBD2. V dropped 5 bases and J dropped 9; count of bases not matched to a gene: 8. CDR1 and CDR2 (germline): SGHNT, YENEEA. The CDR3 spans 16 residues. The CDR3 sequence is CASSPPGTSGRSEQFF. Here the CDR3 DNA reads TGTGCCAGCAGCCCACCCGGGACTAGCGGGAGGAGTGAGCAGTTCTTC.

The genes are TRBV25-1 and TRBJ2-1, with 13 nucleotides matching TRBD2. The CDR3 is made up of 16 amino acids. CDR1 is MGHDK and CDR2 is SYGVNS in the germline V gene. V was clipped by 3 bases and J by 4 bases; unmatched bases: 3. CDR3 coding DNA: TGTGCCAGCAGTGAGCCGGGACTAGCGGGATACAATGAGCAGTTCTTC. The encoded protein is CASSEPGLAGYNEQFF.

The chain uses TRBV5-4 and TRBJ2-7; TRBD1 matches 8 bases. Trimming cost V 4 bases and J 4 bases; bases outside gene matches: 22. The germline CDR1 and CDR2 sequences are SGHNT and YYREEE (reference sequence). This CDR3 contains 19 residues. This CDR3 is CASSRRIPVSGQVGYEQYF. The CDR3 nucleotides read TGTGCCAGCAGCCGTAGAATTCCGGTTTCGGGACAGGTGGGTTACGAGCAGTACTTC.

The chain links TRBV21-1 to TRBJ2-1; the table names TRBD1, a call not compared with the DNA. TRBV21-1 is recorded as a pseudogene. The CDR3 runs to 16 residues. This CDR3 is CASSKARRGSYNEQFF. Written as DNA, the CDR3 is TGTGCCAGCAGCAAAGCCCGCAGGGGGTCCTACAATGAGCAGTTCTTC.

The CDR3 loop is CASTRFSTRGNTEAFF. The CDR3, as DNA: TGTGCCAGCACCCGATTCTCAACCCGCGGGAACACTGAAGCTTTCTTT. V and J are TRBV28 and TRBJ1-1; no firm D call. Trimming took off 7 bases at V and 1 base at J, with 19 bases between the two ends. This CDR3 spans 16 amino acids. Looked up from germline, CDR1 is MDHEN and CDR2 is SYDVKM.

This clone has just a few counts. This rearrangement joins TRBV2 to TRBJ1-5; D is possibly TRBD1 (5 bases). V gave up 7 bases and J gave up 6 bases, with 13 bases separating them. The germline CDR1 and CDR2 sequences are SNHLY and FYNNEI. CDR3 length: 13 amino acids. The CDR3 reads CASTRGMGQPQHF. The CDR3 nucleotides are TGTGCCAGCACGAGGGGAATGGGTCAGCCCCAGCATTTT.

The chain links TRBV7-2 to TRBJ1-1; maybe TRBD1 (5 bases). Germline V gene data show CDR1 as SGHTA and CDR2 as FQGNSA. There are 14 residues in the CDR3. The V and J ends lost 4 bases and 11 bases respectively, with 20 bases between them. CDR3 DNA: TGTGCCAGCAGCTACGAGGGACGGGGGTTCGGGGCTTTCTTT. Its translation: CASSYEGRGFGAFF.

Points on this clone: Other DNA sequences in the sample encode the same CDR3. The rearrangement uses TRBV19 and TRBJ1-3, with D uncertain. This CDR3 region has 14 residues. V was shortened by 6 bases and J by 0 bases, with 9 bases between the two germline ends. Looked up from germline, CDR1 is LNHDA and CDR2 is SQIVND (reference sequence). The CDR3 loop is CASRDGSSGNTIYF. The DNA of the CDR3 is TGTGCCAGTAGGGACGGTAGCTCTGGAAACACCATATATTTT.

The rearrangement uses TRBV11-3 and TRBJ2-1; possibly TRBD1 or TRBD2 for D (5 bases each). V gave up 1 base and J gave up 7 bases, with 11 bases separating them. Germline V CDR1 and CDR2: SGHNT, YENEEA. This CDR3 is 14 amino acids long. DNA of the CDR3: TGTGCCAGCAGCTTAGGAATGGGACGGAATGAGCAGTTCTTC. Translating it yields CASSLGMGRNEQFF.

The rearrangement links TRBV7-8 to TRBJ1-2; D is possibly TRBD1 (6 bases). Trimming cost V 5 bases and J 4 bases, with 17 bases left between them. The CDR3 extends over 15 amino acids. Germline assignment: CDR1 SGHVS and CDR2 FQNEAQ. The CDR3 reads CASSPHQGSGYGYTF. The CDR3 bases are TGTGCCAGCAGCCCCCACCAGGGGTCGGGCTATGGCTACACCTTC.

The chain links TRBV5-1 to TRBJ2-3; 8 bases agree with TRBD2. V was pared by 4 bases and J by 1 base, with 8 bases of the junction left unmatched. Germline V gives CDR1 SGHRS, CDR2 YFSETQ. The CDR3 length is 16 residues. The CDR3 sequence: CASSLGRREGTDTQYF. CDR3 coding DNA: TGCGCCAGCAGCCTAGGGCGGCGGGAGGGCACAGATACGCAGTATTTT.

As for this clone: A much bigger clone sits one base away, suggesting this may be a read error. The CDR3 region has the DNA TGCGCCAGCAGCTTTCACGAGACCCAGTACTTC. Protein product: CASSFHETQYF. The V call is TRBV5-1, the J call TRBJ2-5; no clear D gene. The CDR3 extends over 11 amino acids. The V end lost 2 bases, the J end lost 5 bases, and 4 bases lay between the germline ends. From germline, CDR1 is SGHRS and CDR2 YFSETQ.

This chain connects TRBV7-9 to TRBJ2-7; 13 nucleotides agree with TRBD2. The CDR3 spans 16 residues. CDR1 is SEHNR and CDR2 is FQNEAQ in the germline V gene (reference sequence). V lost 5 bases to trimming and J lost 0 bases; unmatched junction nucleotides: 4. The CDR3 is CASSDRLAGGSYEQYF. CDR3 coding DNA: TGTGCCAGCAGCGACCGACTAGCGGGGGGCTCCTACGAGCAGTACTTC. The complete variable domain, with remaining parts taken from reference TRBV7-9 and TRBJ2-7, reads DTGVSQNPRHKITKRGQNVTFRCDPISEHNRLYWYRQTLGQGPEFLTYFQNEAQLEKSRLLSDRFSAERPKGSFSTLEIQRTEQGDSAMYLCASSDRLAGGSYEQYFGPGTRLTVT.

This chain joins TRBV6-6 and TRBJ2-7; D gene ambiguous. Trimming removed 4 bases at V and 9 bases at J, with 13 bases between. This CDR3 is built from 12 residues. In germline, CDR1 is MNHNY, CDR2 SVGAGI (reference sequence). In nucleotides, the CDR3 is TGTGCCAGCAGTTGCGTGGGTGTCGGGCAGTACTTC. Its translation is CASSCVGVGQYF.

The genes are TRBV20-1 and TRBJ2-3; no firm D call. Trimming removed 3 bases from V and 6 bases from J, with 7 bases in between. CDR1 and CDR2 (germline): DFQATT, SNEGSKA (reference sequence). This CDR3 region has 11 residues. The CDR3 nucleotides read TGCAGTGCTAGGGACGGGGATACGCAGTATTTT. As protein: CSARDGDTQYF.

This clone was observed once. Other nucleotide sequences from this sample produce the same CDR3. V gene TRBV7-2 combines with J gene TRBJ2-3, with 11 bases matching TRBD2. CDR3 length: 16 residues. Germline loops: CDR1 SGHTA, CDR2 FQGNSA. The V gene end was trimmed by 1 base and the J gene end by 2 bases; junction bases not matched to a gene: 2. The CDR3 DNA follows: TGTGCCAGCAGCTTAGGACTAGCGGGAATCACAGATACGCAGTATTTT. This sequence encodes CASSLGLAGITDTQYF.

The CDR3 sequence: CASSSPVRYGYTF. For the CDR3, the DNA is TGTGCCAGCAGCTCCCCCGTTAGGTATGGCTACACCTTC. The V and J genes are TRBV5-6 and TRBJ1-2; D uncertain. The germline V and J ends were trimmed by 3 bases and 5 bases, with 11 bases remaining between them. This CDR3 is built from 13 residues. CDR1 and CDR2 from the germline V gene are SGHDT and YYEEEE. The full variable domain, rest sourced from reference TRBV5-6 and TRBJ1-2, is DAGVTQSPTHLIKTRGQQVTLRCSPKSGHDTVSWYQQALGQGPQFIFQYYEEEERQRGNFPDRFSGHQFPNYSSELNVNALLLGDSALYLCASSSPVRYGYTFGSGTRLTVV.

V is TRBV27 and J is TRBJ1-3; the D is unclear. The CDR3 runs to 14 residues. Germline CDR1 MNHEY, CDR2 SMNVEV (reference sequence). Trimming cost V 2 bases and J 0 bases, with 5 bases left between them. CDR3 DNA: TGTGCCAGCAGTTTACACGGCTCTGGAAACACCATATATTTT. The encoded protein is CASSLHGSGNTIYF.

This clone was recorded once. The V and J genes are TRBV9 and TRBJ2-1; the D call may be TRBD1 or TRBD2 (5 bases each). This CDR3 has 16 amino acids. Trimming pared 0 bases from V and 1 base from J, leaving 11 bases between. Germline V gives CDR1 SGDLS, CDR2 YYNGEE. The CDR3 sequence is CASSVEGSWSYNEQFF. The DNA for the CDR3 is TGTGCCAGCAGCGTAGAGGGGAGTTGGTCCTACAATGAGCAGTTCTTC.